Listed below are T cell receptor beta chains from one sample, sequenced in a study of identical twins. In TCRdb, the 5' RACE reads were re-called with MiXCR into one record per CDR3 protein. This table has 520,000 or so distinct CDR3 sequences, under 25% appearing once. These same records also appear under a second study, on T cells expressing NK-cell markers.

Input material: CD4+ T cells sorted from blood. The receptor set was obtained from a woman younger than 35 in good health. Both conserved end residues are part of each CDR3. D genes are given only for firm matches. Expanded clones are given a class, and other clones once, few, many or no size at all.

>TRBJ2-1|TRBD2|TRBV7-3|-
TGTGCCAGCAGCTTTACTAGCGGGGGGGCTAATGAGCAGTTCTTC
CASSFTSGGANEQFF
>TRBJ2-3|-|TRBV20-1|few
TGCAGTGCCCTTGCTAGCGCTAGCACAGATACGCAGTATTTT
CSALASASTDTQYF
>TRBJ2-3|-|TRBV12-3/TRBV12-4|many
TGTGCCAGCAGTTCCCCCAGGGGTGGTTCCACAGATACGCAGTATTTT
CASSSPRGGSTDTQYF
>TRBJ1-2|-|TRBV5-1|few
TGCGCCAGCAGCTTGGGTGGCGGAGATAACTATGGCTACACCTTC
CASSLGGGDNYGYTF
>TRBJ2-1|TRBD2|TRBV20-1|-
TGCAGGGCGACTAGCGGGGGGGCCTTGGGCCAGTTCTTC
CRATSGGALGQFF
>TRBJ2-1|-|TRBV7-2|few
TGTGCCAGCAGCCCTCAATGGAGGGACGATGAGCAGTTCTTC
CASSPQWRDDEQFF
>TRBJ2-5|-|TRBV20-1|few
TGCAGTGCTAGAGTCTGGGGGGGCCGAGAGACCCAGTACTTC
CSARVWGGRETQYF
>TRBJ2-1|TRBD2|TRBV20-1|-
TGCAGTGCCTTCGGGACTAGCGGGAGCGGGGATGAGCAGTTCTTC
CSAFGTSGSGDEQFF
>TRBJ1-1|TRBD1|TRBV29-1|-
TGCAGCGCCAAACGACAGGGCGACACTGAAGCTTTCTTT
CSAKRQGDTEAFF
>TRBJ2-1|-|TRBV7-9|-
TGTGCCAGCAGCCCAGAAAGCTGGGCCTGGGACAATGAGCAGTTCTTC
CASSPESWAWDNEQFF
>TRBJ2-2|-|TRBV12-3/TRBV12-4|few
TGTGCCAGCAGTCCTAGGGACACCGGGACCGGGGAGCTGTTTTTT
CASSPRDTGTGELFF
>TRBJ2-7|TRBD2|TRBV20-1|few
TGCAGTGCTAGCGGCGGGGGGCACACATCCTACGAGCAGTACTTC
CSASGGGHTSYEQYF
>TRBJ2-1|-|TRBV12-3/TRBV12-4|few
TGTGCCAGCACCTCACAGGTCAGTTCGCGCAATGAGCAGTTCTTC
CASTSQVSSRNEQFF
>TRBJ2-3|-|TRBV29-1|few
TGCAGCGTTGAAGCAAACACAGATACGCAGTATTTT
CSVEANTDTQYF
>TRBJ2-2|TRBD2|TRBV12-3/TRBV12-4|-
TGTGCCAGCAGTTTAAGAGCGGGAGGTACCGGGGAGCTGTTTTTT
CASSLRAGGTGELFF
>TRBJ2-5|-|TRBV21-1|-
TGTGCCAGCATCAGGCCCAAGGAGCCCCAGTACTTC
CASIRPKEPQYF